This T cell receptor (beta chain) was captured by sequencing in a study of blood T cell repertoires in COVID-19. Germline lookup yields CDR1 LGHDT and CDR2 YNNKEL (reference sequence). Losses at the gene ends were 1 base for V and 5 bases for J; bases not matched to a gene: 2. The CDR3 spans 14 residues. Clones were sequenced by immunoSEQ multiplex PCR, and TCRdb holds only the in-frame ones, with some missing. The table records fewer than 350,000 clones, 85% to 90% of them present only once. The chain combines TRBV3-1 (or the pseudogene TRBV3-2) with TRBJ2-3; 8 bases fit TRBD2. Sequences were obtained from peripheral blood. The receptor comes from a woman in her twenties or thirties with COVID-19, enrolled during active disease. In DNA form, the CDR3 reads TGTGCCAGCAGCCAAGCGGGGGGGCTAGATACGCAGTATTTT. Translated: CASSQAGGLDTQYF.